One sample yielded the 21 T cell receptor beta chains listed below, sequenced in a study of control samples from healthy donors and cancer patients. Clones were sequenced by immunoSEQ multiplex PCR, and TCRdb holds only the in-frame ones, with some missing. This table holds 70,000 to 100,000 clones, approximately 91% found once. Sequencing used blood. The receptors derive from a woman aged 60-75 years in good health.

The chain recombines TRBV7-2 with TRBJ2-5, with D maybe TRBD2 (5 bases). CDR1 and CDR2 (germline): SGHTA, FQGNSA. The ends were cut back, 0 bases at V and 2 bases at J, with 10 bases in the middle. This CDR3 spans 15 amino acids. This CDR3 reads CASSLARAPQETQYF. DNA of the CDR3: TGTGCCAGCAGCTTAGCGAGGGCTCCTCAAGAGACCCAGTACTTC.

This chain connects TRBV5-1 to TRBJ2-3, with TRBD1 matching 7 bases. The CDR3 loop spans 17 amino acids. Germline V lookup: CDR1 SGHRS, CDR2 YFSETQ. V shed 5 bases and J 2 bases; nucleotides not matched to a gene: 14. CDR3 coding DNA: TGCGCCAGCAGTTGGCGTGACAGGGACCAACTCACAGATACGCAGTATTTT. Residues: CASSWRDRDQLTDTQYF.

This clone was picked up one time. The chain joins TRBV19 to TRBJ1-5; a possible D gene is TRBD1 (5 bases). The V end lost 8 bases, the J end lost 7 bases, and 21 bases lay between the germline ends. The CDR3 spans 15 residues. Looked up from germline, CDR1 is LNHDA and CDR2 is SQIVND (reference sequence). The DNA for the CDR3 is TGTGCCAGTTCTCGACGGGCAGGGAGGGACCAGCCCCAGCATTTT. Residues: CASSRRAGRDQPQHF.

This clone appeared once. The V call is TRBV6-5, the J call TRBJ1-1; D gene uncertain. The V gene's germline CDR1 is MNHEY and CDR2 SVGAGI. The CDR3 totals 13 residues. Trimming left V 2 bases short and J 2 bases short, with 6 bases between. The CDR3 loop is CASSYLGNTEAFF. The CDR3 DNA reads as TGTGCCAGCAGTTACCTGGGTAACACTGAAGCTTTCTTT.

CDR3 in amino acids: CASSQALTGDGNQPQHF. CDR3 in DNA: TGTGCCAGCTCACAGGCCCTCACGGGGGACGGCAATCAGCCCCAGCATTTT. The gene calls are TRBV18 and TRBJ1-5; perhaps TRBD1 as D (5 bases). The V end lost 4 bases, the J end lost 2 bases, and 18 bases lay between the germline ends. The CDR3 is 17 residues long. The V gene's germline CDR1 is KGHSH and CDR2 LQKENI.

CDR3 in DNA: TGTGCCAGCAGCTTGGGACAGGGTGGCGAGACCCAGTACTTC. This codes for CASSLGQGGETQYF. The rearrangement uses TRBV5-4 and TRBJ2-5, with TRBD1 matching 7 bases. J lost 5 bases, V lost 0 bases, and 4 bases had no gene match. The germline V gene encodes CDR1 SGHNT and CDR2 YYREEE (reference sequence). The CDR3 consists of 14 residues. Complete variable domain (other parts from reference TRBV5-4 and TRBJ2-5): ETGVTQSPTHLIKTRGQQVTLRCSSQSGHNTVSWYQQALGQGPQFIFQYYREEENGRGNFPPRFSGLQFPNYSSELNVNALELDDSALYLCASSLGQGGETQYFGPGTRLLVL.

This chain joins TRBV4-3 and TRBJ1-6, with 7 bases that match TRBD1. The germline CDR1 and CDR2 sequences are LGHNA and YSLEER. V lost 3 bases, J lost 5 bases, and 4 bases stayed unmatched. The CDR3 runs to 15 residues. Here the CDR3 DNA reads TGCGCCAGCAGCCAGTTTGACAGGGATAATTCACCCCTCCACTTT. Protein sequence: CASSQFDRDNSPLHF.

V usage is TRBV5-6 and J usage is TRBJ2-1; tentatively, D is TRBD2 (7 bases). Germline V gene sequence: CDR1 SGHDT, CDR2 YYEEEE. Trimming pared 3 bases from V and 4 bases from J, leaving 20 bases between. This CDR3 is built from 17 residues. The CDR3 DNA reads TGTGCCAGCAGCTCGGACCCCTCGAGGGGGGGATACAATGAGCAGTTCTTC. Its translation: CASSSDPSRGGYNEQFF.

The count of this clone is one. The V gene is TRBV9, the J gene TRBJ2-1; TRBD2 aligns across 8 bases. The CDR3 extends over 15 amino acids. Germline V gives CDR1 SGDLS, CDR2 YYNGEE. V lost 3 bases, J lost 0 bases, and 2 bases stayed unmatched. The CDR3 nucleotides are TGTGCCAGCAGCGCGAGCGGGAGCTCCTACAATGAGCAGTTCTTC. It translates to CASSASGSSYNEQFF.

This sequence joins TRBV27 and TRBJ1-5; D not certain. The CDR3 loop spans 13 amino acids. V lost 5 bases and J lost 4, with 9 bases in between. Per germline, CDR1 MNHEY and CDR2 SMNVEV (reference sequence). The DNA of the CDR3 is TGTGCCAGCAGTCAATTAGGGAATCAGCCCCAGCATTTT. It translates to CASSQLGNQPQHF.

The chain joins TRBV7-8 to TRBJ2-3; D not resolved. CDR3 length equals 13 residues. CDR1 is SGHVS and CDR2 is FQNEAQ in the germline V gene. The V gene lost 5 bases and the J gene lost 4 bases, with 10 bases spanning the gap. Here the CDR3 DNA reads TGTGCCAGCAGCGGGCCAGGACCAGATACGCAGTATTTT. Its protein product is CASSGPGPDTQYF. Based on the CDR3 plus reference TRBV7-8 and TRBJ2-3, the full variable domain is GAGVSQSPRYKVAKRGQDVALRCDPISGHVSLFWYQQALGQGPEFLTYFQNEAQLDKSGLPSDRFFAERPEGSVSTLKIQRTQQEDSAVYLCASSGPGPDTQYFGPGTRLTVL.

The V and J genes are TRBV28 and TRBJ2-5; D might be TRBD2 (5 bases). From germline, CDR1 is MDHEN and CDR2 SYDVKM. Between the trimmed V and J ends, which lost 7 bases and 2 bases, there was a span of 11 bases. This CDR3 comprises 13 residues. Written as DNA, the CDR3 is TGTGCCAGCACCCACCTAGCACAAGAGACCCAGTACTTC. It codes for CASTHLAQETQYF.

The J gene is TRBJ1-3, the V gene TRBV6-5; D perhaps matches TRBD1 (6 bases). Germline-derived CDR1 and CDR2 are MNHEY and SVGAGI. Trimming took 6 bases from V and 0 from J, leaving 12 bases between them. This CDR3 comprises 15 residues. Written as DNA, the CDR3 is TGTGCCAGCAGCACAGGGCTATACTCTGGAAACACCATATATTTT. This gives the protein CASSTGLYSGNTIYF.

The rearrangement links TRBV15 to TRBJ2-2; D not certain. CDR3 length equals 15 residues. CDR1 LNHNV and CDR2 YYDKDF come from the germline V gene (reference sequence). V was pared by 0 bases and J by 0 bases, with 5 bases between. CDR3 DNA sequence: TGTGCCACCAGCAGAGACAGCACGAACACCGGGGAGCTGTTTTTT. Translated, it gives CATSRDSTNTGELFF.

Here the CDR3 DNA reads TGTGCCAGCAGCTTAAACCGATTTGAAGCTTTCTTT. Encoded protein: CASSLNRFEAFF. V and J are TRBV7-2 and TRBJ1-1; D is undetermined. The germline gives CDR1 SGHTA, CDR2 FQGNSA. V lost 2 bases and J lost 7, with 8 bases in between. This CDR3 has 12 amino acids.

This clone has just one count. The V and J genes are TRBV5-1 and TRBJ2-3; no clear D gene. The CDR3 is 15 amino acids. V lost 1 base, J lost 2 bases, and 11 bases lay in between. Germline V CDR1 and CDR2: SGHRS, YFSETQ. CDR3 nucleotides: TGCGCCAGCAGCTTGATCCGGGCGGACACAGATACGCAGTATTTT. Translation: CASSLIRADTDTQYF.

The gene calls are TRBV3-1 (or the pseudogene TRBV3-2) and TRBJ2-7, with D perhaps matching TRBD2 (6 bases). This CDR3 has 13 residues. CDR1 LGHDT and CDR2 YNNKEL come from the germline V gene (reference sequence). Trimming removed 4 bases at V and 3 bases at J, with 10 bases between. CDR3 residues: CASSRSGYYEQYF. DNA of the CDR3: TGTGCCAGCAGCCGCAGCGGGTACTACGAGCAGTACTTC.

The genes are TRBV7-3 and TRBJ2-3, with D tentatively TRBD2 (6 bases). Germline V lookup: CDR1 SGHTA, CDR2 FQGTGA. This CDR3 is built from 18 residues. V was shortened by 2 bases and J by 2 bases, with 20 bases between the two germline ends. The CDR3: CASSLSHWRETITDTQYF. The CDR3 DNA reads as TGTGCCAGCAGCTTATCCCACTGGCGGGAAACGATCACAGATACGCAGTATTTT. The whole variable domain, filled in from reference TRBV7-3 and TRBJ2-3, reads GAGVSQTPSNKVTEKGKYVELRCDPISGHTALYWYRQSLGQGPEFLIYFQGTGAADDSGLPNDRFFAVRPEGSVSTLKIQRTERGDSAVYLCASSLSHWRETITDTQYFGPGTRLTVL.

This sequence joins TRBV7-8 and TRBJ2-3; D assignment may be TRBD1 or TRBD2 (5 bases each). CDR1 and CDR2 from the germline V gene are SGHVS and FQNEAQ. Trimming pared 8 bases from V and 1 base from J, leaving 16 bases between. The CDR3 covers 15 residues. Written as DNA, the CDR3 is TGTGCCAGCTTCCACGGTCGGGGACGCACAGATACGCAGTATTTT. Amino acid sequence: CASFHGRGRTDTQYF.

This chain joins TRBV2 and TRBJ2-7; a possible D gene is TRBD2 (5 bases). The CDR3 extends over 14 amino acids. V lost 2 bases and J lost 0, with 8 bases in between. Germline V gene lookup returns CDR1 SNHLY and CDR2 FYNNEI. This CDR3 is CASSERGYSYEQYF. The CDR3 region has the DNA TGTGCCAGCAGTGAACGCGGGTACTCCTACGAGCAGTACTTC.

The chain couples TRBV4-1 to TRBJ1-2, with D possibly being TRBD1 (6 bases). The length of the CDR3 is 13 residues. Trimming left V 2 bases short and J 5 bases short, with 9 bases between. CDR1 is MGHRA, CDR2 YSYEKL, per germline. The CDR3 here is CASSQLTGYGYTF. For the CDR3, the DNA is TGCGCCAGCAGCCAATTAACAGGGTATGGCTACACCTTC.